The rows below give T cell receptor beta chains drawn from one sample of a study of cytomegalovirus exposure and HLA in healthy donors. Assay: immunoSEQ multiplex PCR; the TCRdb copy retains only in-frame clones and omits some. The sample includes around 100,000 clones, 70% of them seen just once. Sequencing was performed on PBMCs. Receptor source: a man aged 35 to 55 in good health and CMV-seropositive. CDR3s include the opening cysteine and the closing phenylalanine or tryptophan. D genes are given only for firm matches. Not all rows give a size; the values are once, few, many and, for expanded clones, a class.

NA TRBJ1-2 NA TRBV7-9 TGTGCCAGCGGAGAAGGCGGCACGGAGGGCTACACCTTC CASGEGGTEGYTF
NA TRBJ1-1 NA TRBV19 TGTGCCAGTAGTCCGGGGATCCAGAACACTGAAGCTTTCTTT CASSPGIQNTEAFF
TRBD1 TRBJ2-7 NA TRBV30 TGTGCCTGGAGTGTGAGAGGACAGGGGCTGCGCTACGAGCAGTACTTC CAWSVRGQGLRYEQYF
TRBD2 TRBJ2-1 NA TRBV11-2 TGTGCCAGCAGCCGAGGTGACGCGGGGGAAAATGAGCAGTTCTTC CASSRGDAGENEQFF
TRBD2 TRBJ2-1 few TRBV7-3 TGTGCCAGCAGCCCCCGGGGACTAGCGGGAGTGGGTAATGAGCAGTTCTTC CASSPRGLAGVGNEQFF
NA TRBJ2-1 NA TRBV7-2 TGTGCCAGCTGCAGGGCCGCTCACAATGAGCAGTTCTTC CASCRAAHNEQFF
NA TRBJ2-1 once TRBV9 TGTGCCAGCAGCCTTTGGACCGGGATGGTTGAGCAGTTCTTC CASSLWTGMVEQFF
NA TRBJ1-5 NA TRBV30 TGTGCCTGGAGTGCAGGGACATGGAGCAATCAGCCCCAGCATTTT CAWSAGTWSNQPQHF
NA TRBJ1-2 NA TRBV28 TGTGCCAGCAGTTTAGAGGCAGCCTTCTATGGCTACACCTTC CASSLEAAFYGYTF
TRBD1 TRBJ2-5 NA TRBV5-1 TGCGCCAGCAGCTTGGGGGTCGACAGGGGACAAGAGACCCAGTACTTC CASSLGVDRGQETQYF
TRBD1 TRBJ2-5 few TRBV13 TGTGCCAGCAGCCAAGATTCGACAGGGACCGAGACCCAGTACTTC CASSQDSTGTETQYF
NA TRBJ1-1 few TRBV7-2 TGTGCCAGCAGCTTAGCGAGGGACATCAATCTCGCTTTCTTT CASSLARDINLAFF
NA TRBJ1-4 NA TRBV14 TGTGCCAGCAGCCAAGATTATCTGTTTTTT CASSQDYLFF
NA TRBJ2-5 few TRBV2 TGTGCCAGCAGGAGGACAGCCCAAGAGACCCAGTACTTC CASRRTAQETQYF
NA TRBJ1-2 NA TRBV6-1 TGTGCCAGCAGTGAACTGAGTAGCGGGAGATATGGCTACACCTTC CASSELSSGRYGYTF
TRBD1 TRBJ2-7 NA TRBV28 TGTGCCAGCAGTTATTACGGGACAGGAAAATACGAGCAGTACTTC CASSYYGTGKYEQYF
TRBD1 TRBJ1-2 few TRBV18 TGTGCCAGCTCACCATTGAGGCTGGACAGGGAAGAGGGCTACACCTTC CASSPLRLDREEGYTF
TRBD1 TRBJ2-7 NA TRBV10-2 TGCGCCAGCAGTGAAGACAGGGACTACGAGCAGTACTTC CASSEDRDYEQYF
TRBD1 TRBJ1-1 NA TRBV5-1 TGCGCCAGCAGCATAGGACAGGGGGGAATGAACACTGAAGCTTTCTTT CASSIGQGGMNTEAFF
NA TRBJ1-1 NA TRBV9 TGTGCCAGCAGCGTCAGGGGTCCTTCCTGGAACACTGAAGCTTTCTTT CASSVRGPSWNTEAFF
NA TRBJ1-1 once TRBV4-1 TGCGCCAGCAGCCAGACGGACAGGAACACTGAAGCTTTCTTT CASSQTDRNTEAFF
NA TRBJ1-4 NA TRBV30 TGTGCCTGGTTACATCCAGGGGAGGAAAAACTGTTTTTT CAWLHPGEEKLFF
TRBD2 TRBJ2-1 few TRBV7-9 TGTGCCAGCAGCTTAGGGACTAGCGGGAGTCAGTTCTTC CASSLGTSGSQFF
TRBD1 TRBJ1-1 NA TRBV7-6 TGTGCCAGCAGCAAGGGACAGAGGAACACTGAAGCTTTCTTT CASSKGQRNTEAFF
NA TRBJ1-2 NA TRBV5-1 TGCGCCAGCAGCTTGGGACAGACCTTCGATGGCTACACCTTC CASSLGQTFDGYTF
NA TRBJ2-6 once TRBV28 TGTGCCAGCGGTGGCGGTACAGGGTCTGGGGCCAACGTCCTGACTTTC CASGGGTGSGANVLTF
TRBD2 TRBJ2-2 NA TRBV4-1 TGCGCCAGCAGCCAAGGCCGGGGGGAGGGGTCCGGGGAGCTGTTTTTT CASSQGRGEGSGELFF
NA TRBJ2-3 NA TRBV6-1 TGTGCCAGCAGTGAAGCGGGCGGGAGCACAGATACGCAGTATTTT CASSEAGGSTDTQYF
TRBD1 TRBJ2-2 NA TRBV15 TGTGCCACCAGAGGGGGCGCGGTCCCCGGGGAGCTGTTTTTT CATRGGAVPGELFF
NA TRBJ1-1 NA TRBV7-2 TGTGCCAGCAGCCCGCATCGACAGTCAACTACTGAAGCTTTCTTT CASSPHRQSTTEAFF
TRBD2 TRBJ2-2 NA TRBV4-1 TGCGCCAGCAGCGAAGATCAGGAGCGGGAGGTGGTCGGGGAGCTGTTTTTT CASSEDQEREVVGELFF
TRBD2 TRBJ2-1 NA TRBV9 TGTGCCAGCAGCGTAGCCCCGGGACTAGCGTACAATGAGCAGTTCTTC CASSVAPGLAYNEQFF
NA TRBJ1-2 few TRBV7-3 TGTGCCAGCAGCTCTCTGGGTCAGGGTGGCTACACCTTC CASSSLGQGGYTF
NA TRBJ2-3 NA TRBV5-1 TGCGCCAGCAGCTGGACAGAAAGCACAGATACGCAGTATTTT CASSWTESTDTQYF
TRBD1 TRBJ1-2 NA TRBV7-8 TGTGCCAGCGGGAAGACAGGGTATGGCTACACCTTC CASGKTGYGYTF
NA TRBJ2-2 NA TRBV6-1 TGTGCCAGCAGGAGACTAGAGCTGAACACCGGGGAGCTGTTTTTT CASRRLELNTGELFF
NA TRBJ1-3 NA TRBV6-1 TGTGCCAGCAGTGAACAGGACACCATATATTTT CASSEQDTIYF
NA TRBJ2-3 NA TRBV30 TGTGCCTGGAGCTTAACAGATACGCAGTATTTT CAWSLTDTQYF
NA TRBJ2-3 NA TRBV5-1 TGCGCCAGCAGCATTAGTAGCACAGATACGCAGTATTTT CASSISSTDTQYF
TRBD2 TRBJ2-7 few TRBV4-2 TGTGCCAGCAGCCAAGTTTTCCTAGCGGGAGGCTACGAGCAGTACTTC CASSQVFLAGGYEQYF